This is a list of T cell receptor beta chains from one sample in a study of T cell responses to AZD1222 COVID-19 vaccine. This table comes from immunoSEQ multiplex PCR, and its TCRdb copy is limited to in-frame clones, with some not included. The data hold 72,000 or so clones, with more than 90% observed a single time. The starting material was peripheral blood, obtained on day 0 of AZD1222 vaccination. The source is an adult in good health. Each CDR3 is given with its conserved first and last residue. D genes are given only for firm matches. Expanded clones get a size class; other rows say once, few or many, or leave the size out.

V	size	J	D	DNA	CDR3
TRBV6-5	-	TRBJ1-2	TRBD1	TGTGCCAGCAGCCAAGACAGGGCGAGATTTTATGGCTACACCTTC	CASSQDRARFYGYTF
TRBV27	once	TRBJ2-1	TRBD2	TGTGCCAGCAGGACTATAGCGGGAGGGAGAACCAATGAGCAGTTCTTC	CASRTIAGGRTNEQFF
TRBV7-2	-	TRBJ1-6	-	TGTGCCAGCAGCTTCGTTGCAGGCAGCGACAATTCACCCCTCCACTTT	CASSFVAGSDNSPLHF
TRBV6-5	-	TRBJ1-4	TRBD1	TGTGCCAGCAGGCTACGAGGGACAGGAAATGAAAAACTGTTTTTT	CASRLRGTGNEKLFF
TRBV18	-	TRBJ2-1	TRBD2	TGTGCCAGCTCCCGAGGAGCGGGGGGCTCCTACAATGAGCAGTTCTTC	CASSRGAGGSYNEQFF
TRBV12-3/TRBV12-4	-	TRBJ1-6	-	TGTGCCAGCAGTTTTACAGGCCTTACTCTCCACTTT	CASSFTGLTLHF
TRBV7-9	once	TRBJ1-5	-	TGTGCCAGCAGCCCGGTAGATCAGCCCCAGCATTTT	CASSPVDQPQHF
TRBV3-1/TRBV3-2	-	TRBJ1-2	TRBD1	TGTGCCAGCTCCTCACAGGGGGGTGATGGCTACACCTTC	CASSSQGGDGYTF
TRBV5-3	-	TRBJ2-2	TRBD2	TGTGCCAGATCGGAAGGGAGGGCCGGGGAGCTGTTTTTT	CARSEGRAGELFF
TRBV11-2	-	TRBJ1-2	TRBD1	TGTGCCAGCAGCTTAGTGGGCAGGGGGTCTGGCTACACCTTC	CASSLVGRGSGYTF
TRBV6-6	-	TRBJ1-2	-	TGTGCCAGCAGTTTGGGGGAGGACTATGGCTACACCTTC	CASSLGEDYGYTF
TRBV10-3	-	TRBJ2-2	-	TGTGCCATCCAACAGGGTTCAGCCGGGGAGCTGTTTTTT	CAIQQGSAGELFF
TRBV5-5	-	TRBJ1-1	-	TGTGCCAGCAGCTTGGAGGCAGGGGATGCCACTGAAGCTTTCTTT	CASSLEAGDATEAFF
TRBV9	-	TRBJ2-1	TRBD2	TGTGCCAGCAGCGTAGCGACTAGCGGGGACAATGAGCAGTTCTTC	CASSVATSGDNEQFF
TRBV2	-	TRBJ2-1	-	TGTGCCAGCAGCGAGGAGGCGGTCGCGAACAATGAGCAGTTCTTC	CASSEEAVANNEQFF
TRBV30	-	TRBJ1-4	TRBD1	TGTGCCTGGAGTGCTCAGGGGGCTACTAATGAAAAACTGTTTTTT	CAWSAQGATNEKLFF
TRBV7-2	few	TRBJ1-6	-	TGTGCCAGCAGCTTCCAGGGGTTCGGGAATTCACCCCTCCACTTT	CASSFQGFGNSPLHF
TRBV7-8	-	TRBJ1-5	-	TGTGCCAGCACCTACAGTCGCAATCAGCCCCAGCATTTT	CASTYSRNQPQHF
TRBV7-3	-	TRBJ1-4	-	TGTGCCAGCAGCGACGCGGGATTTGAAAAACTGTTTTTT	CASSDAGFEKLFF
TRBV3-1/TRBV3-2	-	TRBJ2-3	-	TGTGCCAGCAGCCGAAACTTCCAACCGGGCACAGATACGCAGTATTTT	CASSRNFQPGTDTQYF
TRBV5-1	-	TRBJ1-2	TRBD1	TGCGCCAGCAGCCCGGAGACAGGGACCCACTATGGCTACACCTTC	CASSPETGTHYGYTF
TRBV14	-	TRBJ1-4	-	TGTGCCAGCAGCCAAGATTGGGGGATGGAAAAACTGTTTTTT	CASSQDWGMEKLFF
TRBV5-4	-	TRBJ1-2	TRBD1	TGTGCCAGCAGCTGGGGACAGGGTTTGAACTATGGCTACACCTTC	CASSWGQGLNYGYTF
TRBV29-1	-	TRBJ2-7	TRBD1	TGCAGCGCCCAGGACAGGGGAGGGTTCGAGCAGTACTTC	CSAQDRGGFEQYF
TRBV5-5	-	TRBJ2-3	-	TGTGCCAGCAGCTCCGACACAGGGTTTGCGCAGTATTTT	CASSSDTGFAQYF
TRBV7-8	once	TRBJ2-3	-	TGTGCCAGCAGCCCGCCCCCCGGGGAGAGGGGCACAGATACGCAGTATTTT	CASSPPPGERGTDTQYF
TRBV7-3	-	TRBJ1-1	-	TGTGCCAGCAGCTTACATCGGGGGGCTCAAGCTTTCTTT	CASSLHRGAQAFF
TRBV7-3	once	TRBJ2-1	-	TGTGCCAGCAGCTTAACGGGGAATGAGCAGTTCTTC	CASSLTGNEQFF
TRBV6-5	-	TRBJ2-5	-	TGTGCCAGCAGCCCAGGGGAGACCCAGTACTTC	CASSPGETQYF
TRBV5-5	few	TRBJ2-3	-	TGTGCCAGCAGCGGACGGATCACAGATACGCAGTATTTT	CASSGRITDTQYF
TRBV10-3	few	TRBJ1-1	-	TGTGCCATCAGCTCGTTAGGGTCGGACACTGAAGCTTTCTTT	CAISSLGSDTEAFF
TRBV5-1	-	TRBJ2-3	TRBD2	TGCGCCAGCAGCTTGGGGCTAGCGGTCTTGAACACAGATACGCAGTATTTT	CASSLGLAVLNTDTQYF
TRBV12-2	-	TRBJ2-3	-	TGTGCAAGTCGCTTCGCCTGCCCTACCCCTAGCACAGATACGCAGTATTTT	CASRFACPTPSTDTQYF
TRBV3-1/TRBV3-2	-	TRBJ2-7	TRBD2	TGTGCCAGCAGCCATCATCTAGCGGGAGCCACCTACGAGCAGTACTTC	CASSHHLAGATYEQYF
TRBV14	-	TRBJ2-3	-	TGTGCCAGCAGCCAAGCCTCTAGCACAGATACGCAGTATTTT	CASSQASSTDTQYF
TRBV5-1	once	TRBJ2-4	-	TGCGCCAGCAGCTTCGAGGGGACGACAAACATTCAGTACTTC	CASSFEGTTNIQYF
TRBV29-1	-	TRBJ2-3	-	TGCAGCGTTGACATTGACCGAAACACAGATACGCAGTATTTT	CSVDIDRNTDTQYF